This TCR beta chain was profiled in a study of T cell changes during pregnancy in multiple sclerosis. The CDR3 spans 16 residues. V was clipped by 1 base and J by 3 bases, with 13 bases between them. Germline CDR1 and CDR2: PRHDT and FYEKMQ (reference sequence). Data came from immunoSEQ multiplex PCR; TCRdb stores just in-frame clones and leaves some out. The sample has about 51,000 clones; approximately 90% are singletons. The TCR originated in a female donor with multiple sclerosis, enrolled in a pregnancy study. Source: CD8+ T cells from peripheral blood mononuclear cells, taken in the second trimester of pregnancy. J is TRBJ2-1 and V is TRBV13; no reliable D call. DNA of the CDR3: TGTGCCAGCAGCTTAGAAGGAAGCCAGGACTACAATGAGCAGTTCTTC. Protein sequence: CASSLEGSQDYNEQFF.